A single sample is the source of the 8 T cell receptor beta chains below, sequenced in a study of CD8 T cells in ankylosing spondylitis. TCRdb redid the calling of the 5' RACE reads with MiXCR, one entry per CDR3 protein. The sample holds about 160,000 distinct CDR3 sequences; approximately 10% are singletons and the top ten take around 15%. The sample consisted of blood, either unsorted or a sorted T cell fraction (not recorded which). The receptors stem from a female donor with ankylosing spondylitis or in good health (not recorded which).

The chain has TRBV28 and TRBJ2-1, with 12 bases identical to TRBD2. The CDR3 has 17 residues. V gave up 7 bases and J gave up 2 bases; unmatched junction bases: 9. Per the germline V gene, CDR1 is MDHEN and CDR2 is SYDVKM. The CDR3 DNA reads TGTGCCAGCACCCATCCGACTAGCGGGAGACCCTACAATGAGCAGTTCTTC. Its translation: CASTHPTSGRPYNEQFF.

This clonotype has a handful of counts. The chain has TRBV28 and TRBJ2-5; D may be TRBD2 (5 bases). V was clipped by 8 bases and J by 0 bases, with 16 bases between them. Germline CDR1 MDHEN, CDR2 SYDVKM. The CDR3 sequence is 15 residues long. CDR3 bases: TGTGCCAGCGCCGTTTCGGACTCCTACCAAGAGACCCAGTACTTC. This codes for CASAVSDSYQETQYF.

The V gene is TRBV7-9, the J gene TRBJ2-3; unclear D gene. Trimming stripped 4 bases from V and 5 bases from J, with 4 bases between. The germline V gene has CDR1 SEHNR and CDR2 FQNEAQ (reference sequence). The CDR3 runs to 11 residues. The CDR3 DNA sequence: TGTGCCAGCAGCTCCCTAGATACGCAGTATTTT. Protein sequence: CASSSLDTQYF.

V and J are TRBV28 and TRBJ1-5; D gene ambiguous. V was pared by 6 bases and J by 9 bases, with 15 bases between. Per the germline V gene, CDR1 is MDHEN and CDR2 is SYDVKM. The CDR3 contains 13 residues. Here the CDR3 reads CASRPGPRWPQHF. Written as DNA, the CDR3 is TGTGCCAGCAGGCCGGGCCCCCGATGGCCCCAGCATTTT.

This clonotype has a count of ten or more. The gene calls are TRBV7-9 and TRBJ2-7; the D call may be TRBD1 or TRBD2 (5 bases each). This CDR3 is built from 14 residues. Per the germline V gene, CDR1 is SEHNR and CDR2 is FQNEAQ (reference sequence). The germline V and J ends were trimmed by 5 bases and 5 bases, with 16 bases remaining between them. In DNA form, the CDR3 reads TGTGCCAGCAGCCCGCGACACGGGGCGGACGAGCAGTACTTC. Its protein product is CASSPRHGADEQYF.

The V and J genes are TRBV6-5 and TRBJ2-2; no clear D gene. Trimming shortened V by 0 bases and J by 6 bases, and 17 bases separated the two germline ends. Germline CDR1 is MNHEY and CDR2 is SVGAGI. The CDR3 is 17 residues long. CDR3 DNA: TGTGCCAGCAGTTACTCGTTCCCCCAAACTTATGCCGGGGAGCTGTTTTTT. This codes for CASSYSFPQTYAGELFF.

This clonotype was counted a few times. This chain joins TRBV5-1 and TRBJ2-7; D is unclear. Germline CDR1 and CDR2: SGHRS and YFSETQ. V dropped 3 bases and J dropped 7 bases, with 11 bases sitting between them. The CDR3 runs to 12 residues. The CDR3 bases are TGCGCCAGCAGCTCCCCTCCCCTAGAGCAGTACTTC. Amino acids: CASSSPPLEQYF.

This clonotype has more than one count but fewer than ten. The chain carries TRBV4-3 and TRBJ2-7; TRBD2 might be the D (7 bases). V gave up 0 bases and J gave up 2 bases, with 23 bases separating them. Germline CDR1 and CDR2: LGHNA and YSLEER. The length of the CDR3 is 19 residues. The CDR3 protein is CASSQDRGQGGLFPYEQYF. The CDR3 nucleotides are TGCGCCAGCAGCCAAGATCGGGGGCAGGGAGGGTTGTTCCCCTACGAGCAGTACTTC.